This entry describes one T cell receptor beta chain. Its antigen is currently unknown. These data belong to a study of a mutant IDH1 vaccine in newly diagnosed glioma. Overall study: Commencement of vaccination occurred 4-6 weeks following radiotherapy alone, or concurrently with temozolomide cycles. Before enrollment, the patients had been treated with radiotherapy alone, temozolomide alone, or both together. Most of them had received both. Overall study findings and caveats: Roughly 92% of patients showed vaccine-induced immune responses across multiple MHC alleles.

Profiling relied on immunoSEQ multiplex PCR, and the TCRdb table lists in-frame clones only, not all of them. This table has about 94,000 clones, roughly nine tenths appearing once. Time point specified: week 47, end of study. Topical imiquimod was applied with each vaccine dose, which held 300 ug of mutant IDH1 20-mer peptide. Newly diagnosed WHO grade 3 or 4 IDH1-mutant, ATRX-lost astrocytomas were identified in the donors. The clonotype originates from a woman aged 45 to 65 with glioma. The sequences come from PBMCs, collected from a glioma patient whose treatment included an IDH1 peptide vaccine.

DNA for the CDR3: TGTGCCAGCAGCGTAGGGACAGTCTCTGGAAACACCATATATTTT. As protein: CASSVGTVSGNTIYF. The genes are TRBV9 and TRBJ1-3; a weak D match, TRBD1 (6 bases). Germline V lookup: CDR1 SGDLS, CDR2 YYNGEE. This CDR3 contains 15 residues. Trimming took off 0 bases at V and 0 bases at J, with 7 bases between the two ends.